This TCR beta chain was identified during a study of T-cell memory formation after mild COVID-19. General study points: CD4+ bias marked clones expanding day 15 to 37, unlike balanced contracting clones. The study found contracting CD4+ clones mainly in CM and EM and contracting CD8+ clones in EMRA. The pre-infection memory compartment contained some responding clones, suggesting cross-reactive memory joined.

Turning to this clonotype: Its target is unknown.

Employing constant-segment primers, 5'RACE generated TCR alpha and TCR beta cDNA libraries bearing sample barcodes and UMIs. TCRdb re-called the 5' RACE reads with MiXCR, one entry per CDR3 protein. The sample lists 400,000 to 500,000 distinct CDR3 sequences, approximately 24% seen once, with 7% to 9.5% in the top ten. CDR3 length equals 14 residues. V lost 4 bases to trimming and J lost 5 bases, with 14 bases between them. CDR1 is SGHTA, CDR2 FQGTGA, per germline. Sequencing used PBMCs or a T cell subset sorted from them (not recorded which). The origin of this receptor is an adult woman who had mild COVID-19 (a few samples of this study predate the infection). Cell type and time point are not known. The genes are TRBV7-3 and TRBJ2-5; D unresolved. Written as DNA, the CDR3 is TGTGCCAGCAGCTCCGCAGGAAGGGCGGAGACCCAGTACTTC. Its translation is CASSSAGRAETQYF.